The following is a TCR beta chain sequence with its context. This sample stems from a study of PD-L1 blockade in urothelial cancer. The CDR3 extends over 17 amino acids. Trimming cost V 5 bases and J 3 bases; bases outside gene matches: 11. Germline V gene data show CDR1 as SGHTA and CDR2 as FQGTGA. The templates were synthetic TCR analogs, and they were spiked into each PCR. The assay was immunoSEQ multiplex PCR, and TCRdb's table has in-frame clones only and misses some. The repertoire holds 70,000 to 95,000 clones, with 80% to 90% as singletons. Time point: pretreatment peripheral blood. The J gene is TRBJ2-1, the V gene TRBV7-3; 9 bases are shared with TRBD2. Sequenced material: PBMCs, taken around atezolizumab (anti-PD-L1) treatment. The receptor was isolated from a woman older than 75 with urothelial cancer. The DNA for the CDR3 is TGTGCCAGCAGCCGTTCGTCTAGCGGGAATTTCTACAATGAGCAGTTCTTC. Residues: CASSRSSSGNFYNEQFF.